Sequencing of this T cell receptor (beta chain) was carried out in a study of cytomegalovirus exposure and HLA in healthy donors. Overall study: Among the roughly 370 genotyped donors, about 81% were placed in the Caucasian-associated ancestry cluster.

Nominal health characterized the donors when sampled, though unrecorded immune exposures were likely. Germline CDR1 and CDR2: SGDLS and YYNGEE. The CDR3 has 15 residues. The V end lost 10 bases, the J end lost 4 bases, and 20 bases lay between the germline ends. This PCR relied on a set of 60 Vbeta primers and 13 Jbeta primers. Repertoires were generated with immunoSEQ multiplex PCR, while TCRdb's copy carries only in-frame clones and drops some. The sample gives fewer than 200,000 clones, about 80% of which show up once; more than 0.4% is in the top ten. The TCR originated in a woman aged 50 to 65 in good health and CMV-seronegative. The sequencing input was PBMCs. The genes are TRBV9 and TRBJ1-4; D is unclear. The CDR3 loop reads CAHLSQHKYNEKLFF. The CDR3 bases are TGTGCCCACCTCAGTCAACACAAGTATAATGAAAAACTGTTTTTT.